This T cell receptor beta chain appears in the sequencing data of a study of shared clonotypes between healthy human individuals. Study summary: Researchers drew samples from two women and three men aged 18 to 49.

Note on this clone: Other DNA sequences from this sample encode an identical CDR3 as well.

This CDR3 contains 16 residues. Trimming pared 0 bases from V and 0 bases from J, leaving 9 bases between. Germline CDR1 is SGHVS and CDR2 is FQNEAQ. Unsorted PBMC replicate PCRs used about 290 ng DNA, tens of thousands of T cell genomes. Authors' data handling: Filtering differed because ImmunoSEQ produced junction-only sequences that carried no quality scores. Method: immunoSEQ multiplex PCR; TCRdb's copy keeps in-frame clones and lacks some. The V and J calls and clone size were taken over from that table, and D and trimming were inferred from the DNA. In the table there are fewer than 600,000 clones, about 76% of which are singletons.

The sequence was obtained from a woman aged 40 to 50 in good health. Some clones in this sample may be carry-over from other donors' samples. The chain combines TRBV7-8 with TRBJ2-1, with D perhaps matching TRBD1 or TRBD2 (5 bases each). The specimen sequenced was PBMCs. This chain's CDR3 is CASSLAGTSSYNEQFF. The CDR3 DNA follows: TGTGCCAGCAGCTTAGCAGGGACGAGCTCCTACAATGAGCAGTTCTTC.